The 7 T cell receptor beta chains in this list originate from one sample, sequenced in a study of T cells in Graves' hyperthyroidism and ophthalmopathy. Authors of the study amplified TCR beta CDR3 regions from RNA transcripts. During a first-round RT-PCR of the TCR CDR3, the HTBI primer set was used. TCRdb called the multiplex PCR reads again in MiXCR, with one record for every CDR3 protein. Here the sample spans about 560,000 distinct CDR3 sequences, roughly 17% being singletons. The sample was blood. Receptors originate from a woman between 18 and 29 years old with Graves' hyperthyroidism.

This clonotype was picked up many times. This chain joins TRBV12-3 or TRBV12-4 and TRBJ1-6; D ambiguous. V was cut by 3 bases and J by 7 bases, with 7 bases left in between. The CDR3 runs 13 residues. CDR3 region: CASSFNGNSPLHF. The CDR3 DNA sequence: TGTGCCAGCAGTTTCAACGGAAATTCACCCCTCCACTTT.

Remarks on this clonotype: Given the absence of the conserved phenylalanine or tryptophan at the CDR3 end, a read error is likely. This rearrangement joins TRBV27 to TRBJ1-5; 7 bases line up with TRBD1. CDR1 is MNHEY and CDR2 is SMNVEV in the germline V gene (reference sequence). J was trimmed by 4 bases and V by 6 bases; bases with no gene match: 9. The CDR3 has 15 amino acids. This CDR3 reads CASRSTGDRNQPQHL. CDR3 nucleotide sequence: TGTGCCAGCAGATCAACAGGGGATCGTAATCAGCCCCAGCATTTA.

This CDR3 is CASSGGLKQETQYF. The CDR3 DNA sequence: TGCGCCAGCAGCGGGGGACTGAAACAAGAGACCCAGTACTTC. The rearrangement joins TRBV5-1 to TRBJ2-5; D is perhaps TRBD2 (6 bases). The CDR3 sequence is 14 residues long. The germline V gene has CDR1 SGHRS and CDR2 YFSETQ. V lost 4 bases and J 2 bases, leaving 12 bases between the germline ends.

This clonotype has more than one count but fewer than ten. The chain recombines TRBV20-1 with TRBJ1-6, with 8 bases that match TRBD1. J gave up 8 bases and V 1 base, and 7 bases lay outside the gene matches. CDR1 DFQATT and CDR2 SNEGSKA come from the germline V gene (reference sequence). The CDR3 contains 15 residues. The CDR3 is CSARALQGAYSPLHF. In DNA, the CDR3 is TGCAGTGCTAGAGCTTTGCAGGGGGCGTATTCACCCCTCCACTTT.

This clonotype was observed a handful of times. This rearrangement joins TRBV7-9 to TRBJ2-7; either TRBD1 or TRBD2 may supply D (5 bases each). With 5 bases removed from V and 2 bases from J, the gap between germline ends came to 10 bases. The germline V gene encodes CDR1 SEHNR and CDR2 FQNEAQ (reference sequence). The CDR3 extends over 13 amino acids. The CDR3 bases are TGTGCCAGCAGCCGGGGACGGCCCTACGAGCAGTACTTC. Amino acid sequence: CASSRGRPYEQYF.

The chain uses TRBV13 and TRBJ2-7, with D maybe TRBD1 (5 bases). Trimming pared 3 bases from V and 3 bases from J, leaving 12 bases between. CDR3 size: 14 residues. The germline V gene encodes CDR1 PRHDT and CDR2 FYEKMQ (reference sequence). This chain's CDR3 is CASSFPTALYEQYF. In DNA, the CDR3 is TGTGCCAGCAGCTTTCCGACAGCCCTCTACGAGCAGTACTTC.

The chain couples TRBV6-2 or TRBV6-3 to TRBJ2-3, with D unresolved. V lost 2 bases and J lost 0, with 9 bases in between. The CDR3 runs to 15 residues. The V gene's germline CDR1 is MNHEY and CDR2 SVGEGT. The CDR3 reads CASSYAAPSTDTQYF. The CDR3 region has the DNA TGTGCCAGCAGTTACGCAGCCCCCAGCACAGATACGCAGTATTTT.